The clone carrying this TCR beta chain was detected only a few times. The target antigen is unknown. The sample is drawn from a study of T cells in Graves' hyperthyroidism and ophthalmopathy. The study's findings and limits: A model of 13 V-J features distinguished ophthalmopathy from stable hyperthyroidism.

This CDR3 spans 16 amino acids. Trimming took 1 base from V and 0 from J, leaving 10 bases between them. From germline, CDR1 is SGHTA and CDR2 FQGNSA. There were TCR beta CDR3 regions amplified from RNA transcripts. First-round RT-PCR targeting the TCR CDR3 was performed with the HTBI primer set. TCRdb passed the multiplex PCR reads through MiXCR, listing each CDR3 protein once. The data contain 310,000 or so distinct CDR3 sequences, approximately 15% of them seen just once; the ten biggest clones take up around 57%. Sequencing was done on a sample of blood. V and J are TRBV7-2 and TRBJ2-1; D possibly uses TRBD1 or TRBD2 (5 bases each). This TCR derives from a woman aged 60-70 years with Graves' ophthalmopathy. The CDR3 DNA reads TGTGCCAGCAGCTTAGTGAGGGGCTTCTCCTACAATGAGCAGTTCTTC. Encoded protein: CASSLVRGFSYNEQFF.